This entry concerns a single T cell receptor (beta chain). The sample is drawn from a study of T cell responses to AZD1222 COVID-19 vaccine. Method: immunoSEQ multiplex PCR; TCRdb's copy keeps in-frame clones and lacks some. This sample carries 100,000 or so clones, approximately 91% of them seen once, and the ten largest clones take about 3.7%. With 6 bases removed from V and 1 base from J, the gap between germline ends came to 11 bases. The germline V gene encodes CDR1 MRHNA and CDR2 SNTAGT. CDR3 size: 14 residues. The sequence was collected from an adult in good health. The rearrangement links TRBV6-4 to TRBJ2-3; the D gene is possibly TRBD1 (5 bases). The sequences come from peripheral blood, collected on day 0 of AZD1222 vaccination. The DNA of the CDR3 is TGTGCCAGCAGCCGCGTAGGGGGCACAGATACGCAGTATTTT. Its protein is CASSRVGGTDTQYF.